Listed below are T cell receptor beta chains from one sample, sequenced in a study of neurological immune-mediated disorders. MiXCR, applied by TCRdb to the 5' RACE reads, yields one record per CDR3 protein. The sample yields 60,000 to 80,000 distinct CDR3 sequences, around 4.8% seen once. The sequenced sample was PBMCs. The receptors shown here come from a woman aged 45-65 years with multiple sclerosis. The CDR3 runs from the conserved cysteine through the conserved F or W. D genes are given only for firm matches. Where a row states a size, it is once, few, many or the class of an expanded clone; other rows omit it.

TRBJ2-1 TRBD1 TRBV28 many CASRRGDRVGNEQFF TGTGCCAGCAGGCGAGGGGACAGGGTAGGGAATGAGCAGTTCTTC
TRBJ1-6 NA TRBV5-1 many CASSLEVSSYNSPLHF TGCGCCAGCAGCTTGGAGGTGAGCTCCTATAATTCACCCCTCCACTTT
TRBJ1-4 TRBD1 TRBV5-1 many CASSLFEGGTDEKLFF TGCGCCAGCAGCTTGTTCGAGGGGGGGACAGATGAAAAACTGTTTTTT
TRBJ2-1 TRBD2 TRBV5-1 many CASSLVGGAEQFF TGCGCCAGCAGTCTGGTCGGGGGGGCTGAGCAGTTCTTC
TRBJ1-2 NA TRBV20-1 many CSAIVETGYGYTF TGCAGTGCTATTGTCGAGACCGGCTATGGCTACACCTTC
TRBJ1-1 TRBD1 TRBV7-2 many CASSLGGPPTGVAFF TGTGCCAGCAGCTTAGGGGGCCCTCCGACAGGGGTAGCTTTCTTT
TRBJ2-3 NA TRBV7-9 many CASSLGVDSTDTQYF TGTGCCAGCAGCTTAGGAGTAGACTCCACAGATACGCAGTATTTT
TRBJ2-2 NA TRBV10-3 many CATAEGWNTGELFF TGTGCCACAGCGGAGGGATGGAACACCGGGGAGCTGTTTTTT
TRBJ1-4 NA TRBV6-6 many CASIGSGVGEKLFF TGTGCCAGCATTGGTTCGGGGGTAGGCGAAAAACTGTTTTTT
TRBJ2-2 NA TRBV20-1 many CSARVMGRMNTGELFF TGCAGTGCTAGAGTAATGGGCAGAATGAACACCGGGGAGCTGTTTTTT
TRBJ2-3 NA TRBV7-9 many CASSSRTVITDTQYF TGTGCCAGCAGCTCGCGGACAGTTATCACAGATACGCAGTATTTT
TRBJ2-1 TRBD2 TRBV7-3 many CASSSGLAGGNEQFF TGTGCCAGCAGCTCGGGACTAGCGGGGGGAAATGAGCAGTTCTTC
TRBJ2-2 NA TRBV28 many CASSLAGELFF TGTGCCAGCAGTTTGGCCGGGGAGCTGTTTTTT
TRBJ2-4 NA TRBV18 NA CASSPTSAKNIQYF TGTGCCAGCTCACCCACCTCGGCCAAAAACATTCAGTACTTC
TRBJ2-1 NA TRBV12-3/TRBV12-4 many CASSFSDSWEEQFF TGTGCCAGCAGTTTTTCGGACAGCTGGGAGGAGCAGTTCTTC
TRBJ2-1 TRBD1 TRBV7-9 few CASSFDRGEREEQFF TGTGCCAGCAGCTTCGACAGGGGGGAGAGGGAGGAGCAGTTCTTC
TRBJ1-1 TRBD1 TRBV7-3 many CASSLNMDREAFF TGTGCCAGCAGCTTAAATATGGACAGGGAAGCTTTCTTT
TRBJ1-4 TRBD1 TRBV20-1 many CSARRQGADEKLFF TGCAGTGCTAGACGACAGGGGGCTGATGAAAAACTGTTTTTT
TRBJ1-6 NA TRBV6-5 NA CASSSGPARYNSPLHF TGTGCCAGCAGTTCCGGGCCAGCCCGCTATAATTCACCCCTCCACTTT
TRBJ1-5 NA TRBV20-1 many CSARDYGQPQHF TGCAGTGCTAGAGATTATGGTCAGCCCCAGCATTTT
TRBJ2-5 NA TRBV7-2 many CASSGGGAQETQYF TGTGCCAGCAGCGGAGGGGGAGCTCAAGAGACCCAGTACTTC
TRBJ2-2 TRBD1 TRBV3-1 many CASSSYRGAGELFF TGTGCCAGCAGCTCCTACAGGGGGGCCGGGGAGCTGTTTTTT
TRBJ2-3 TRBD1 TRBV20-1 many CSARAGRGFTDTQYF TGCAGTGCTAGAGCGGGCAGGGGGTTCACAGATACGCAGTATTTT
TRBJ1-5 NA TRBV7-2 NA CASSSMRGGANQPQNF TGTGCCAGCAGCTCGATGCGAGGCGGGGCAAATCAGCCCCAGAATTTT
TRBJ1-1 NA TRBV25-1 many CASSGRGLGGAFF TGTGCCAGCAGTGGGCGAGGGTTGGGGGGAGCTTTCTTT
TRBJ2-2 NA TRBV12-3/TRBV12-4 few CASSFPGALGGELFF TGTGCCAGCAGTTTCCCGGGGGCCTTAGGCGGGGAGCTGTTTTTT
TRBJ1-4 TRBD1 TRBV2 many CASRPRTGYNEKLFF TGTGCCAGCAGGCCAAGGACAGGGTATAATGAAAAACTGTTTTTT
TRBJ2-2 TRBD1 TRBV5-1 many CASSWGQALENTGELFF TGCGCCAGCAGCTGGGGACAGGCCTTAGAGAACACCGGGGAGCTGTTTTTT
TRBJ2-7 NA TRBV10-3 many CAISEKLSYEQYF TGTGCCATCAGTGAAAAACTATCCTACGAGCAGTACTTC
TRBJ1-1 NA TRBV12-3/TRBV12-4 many CASIKEGIGGSGFF TGTGCCAGCATCAAGGAGGGGATTGGGGGGTCCGGTTTCTTT
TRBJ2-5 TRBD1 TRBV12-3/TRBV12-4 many CASSRQGSGETQYF TGTGCCAGCAGTCGACAGGGGTCGGGAGAGACCCAGTACTTC
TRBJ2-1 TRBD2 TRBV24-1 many CATSGLGGNYNEQFF TGTGCCACCTCGGGACTAGGAGGGAACTACAATGAGCAGTTCTTC
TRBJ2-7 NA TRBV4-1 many CASSQDPIGGVLYEQYF TGCGCCAGCAGCCAAGATCCAATCGGGGGCGTGCTCTACGAGCAGTACTTC
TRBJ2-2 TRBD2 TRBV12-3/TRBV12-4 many CASSSQAGGLGELFF TGTGCCAGCAGTTCCCAAGCGGGGGGGCTAGGGGAGCTGTTTTTT
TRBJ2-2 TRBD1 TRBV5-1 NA CASSILTGNAGELFF TGCGCCAGCAGCATACTGACAGGGAATGCCGGGGAGCTGTTTTTT
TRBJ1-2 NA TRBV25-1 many CASSDPGSYGYTF TGTGCCAGCAGTGATCCTGGTAGCTATGGCTACACCTTC
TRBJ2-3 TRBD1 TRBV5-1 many CASSLRALDRGGDTQYF TGCGCCAGCAGCTTGCGAGCGCTGGACAGGGGAGGTGATACGCAGTATTTT
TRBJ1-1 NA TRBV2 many CASLIAEAFF TGTGCCAGCTTAATCGCTGAAGCTTTCTTT
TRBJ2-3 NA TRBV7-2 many CASSLGGGGADTQYF TGTGCCAGCAGCTTAGGAGGGGGGGGCGCAGATACGCAGTATTTT
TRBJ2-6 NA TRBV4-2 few CASSQEAGSGANVLTF TGTGCCAGCAGCCAAGAGGCCGGCTCTGGGGCCAACGTCCTGACTTTC
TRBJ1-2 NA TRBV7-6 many CASSSSSGGTSTYGYTF TGTGCCAGCAGCTCTAGCTCAGGAGGAACTAGTACTTATGGCTACACCTTC
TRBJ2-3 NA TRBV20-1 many CSARRTGSGADTQYF TGCAGTGCTAGAAGGACAGGGAGCGGGGCAGATACGCAGTATTTT
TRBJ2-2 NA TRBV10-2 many CASSKLQALGELFF TGCGCCAGCAGTAAGCTCCAGGCCCTCGGGGAGCTGTTTTTT
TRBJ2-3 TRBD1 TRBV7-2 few CASSLETGQAGTDTQYF TGTGCCAGCAGCCTAGAAACGGGACAGGCGGGCACAGATACGCAGTATTTT
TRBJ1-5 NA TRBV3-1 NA CASSQGTERGYSNQPQNF TGTGCCAGCAGCCAAGGGACAGAGAGAGGGTATAGCAATCAGCCCCAGAATTTT
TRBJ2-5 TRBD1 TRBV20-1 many CSAETGTQETQYF TGCAGTGCGGAGACAGGGACCCAAGAGACCCAGTACTTC
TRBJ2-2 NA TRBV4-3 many CASSQDIGGVGELFF TGCGCCAGCAGCCAGGACATCGGGGGAGTCGGGGAGCTGTTTTTT
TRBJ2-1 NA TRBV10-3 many CAISETGSYNEQFF TGTGCCATCAGTGAAACGGGCTCCTACAATGAGCAGTTCTTC
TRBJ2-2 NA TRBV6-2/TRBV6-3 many CASNGWGRTTRITGELFF TGTGCCAGCAATGGATGGGGGAGGACCACTAGGATCACCGGGGAGCTGTTTTTT
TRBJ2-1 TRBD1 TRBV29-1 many CSVESHYRGNEQFF TGCAGCGTTGAGTCACATTACAGGGGAAATGAGCAGTTCTTC
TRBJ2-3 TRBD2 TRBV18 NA CASRSVSGGNTDTQYF TGTGCCAGCCGGTCGGTAAGCGGGGGCAACACAGATACGCAGTATTTT
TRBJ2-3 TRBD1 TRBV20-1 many CSARTGGQATQYF TGCAGTGCTAGGACAGGGGGCCAGGCTACGCAGTATTTT